The clone carrying this TCR beta chain was picked up many times. No antigen is known for it. With 500 to 650 ng total RNA as template and a constant-region primer, TCR beta cDNA was made. Sequencing libraries for TCR beta derived from three nested multiplex PCR rounds that used slightly modified ARM-PCR. Each of the first two PCR rounds ran approximately 11 cycles with TRBV1-TRBV30 forward and C-beta reverse primers. From the multiplex PCR reads, TCRdb called clonotypes with MiXCR, one entry per CDR3 protein. The table shows roughly 45,000 distinct CDR3 sequences, with over 65% occurring only once. Without any cell sorting, roughly 20-33 mg of bulk tissue yielded co-extracted RNA and DNA. The sample comes from a study of tumor-infiltrating lymphocytes in primary liver carcinoma. In the study overall: Subjects consisted of male and female patients aged 30 to 69 years. Study-level findings and limits: Found in all five tumor regions were only about 8-25% of top clones.

The CDR3 covers 13 residues. V lost 10 bases and J lost 6, with 16 bases in between. Germline values: CDR1 MDHEN, CDR2 SYDVKM. The specimen sequenced was liver tumor tissue from sampling region 5. Documented subset: tumor region T5, tumor centre. This sequence originates from a man in his forties with primary liver carcinoma and hepatitis B virus infection. The chain employs TRBV28 and TRBJ2-1, with D possibly TRBD2 on 6 matching bases. CDR3 sequence reads: CAIAGFRRNEQFF. DNA for the CDR3: TGTGCCATCGCGGGATTTCGACGCAATGAGCAGTTCTTC.